Following are 29 T cell receptor beta chains from one sample sequenced in a study of T cell responses to AZD1222 COVID-19 vaccine. Generated by immunoSEQ multiplex PCR, the TCRdb table keeps only in-frame clones and is missing some. Of 250,000 to 300,000 clones listed, 90% to 95% are singletons. The sample was peripheral blood, taken 28 days after the second AZD1222 dose. Receptors originate from an adult who received the AZD1222 COVID-19 vaccine.

V usage is TRBV5-1 and J usage is TRBJ1-1; 9 nucleotides align to TRBD1. Germline V lookup: CDR1 SGHRS, CDR2 YFSETQ. J was trimmed by 1 base and V by 4 bases; bases with no gene match: 2. There are 14 residues in the CDR3. The CDR3 region has the DNA TGCGCCAGCAGCCCGGGACAGGGGAACACTGAAGCTTTCTTT. It yields the protein CASSPGQGNTEAFF.

This clone was counted a single time. This chain uses TRBV7-2 with TRBJ1-1; D ambiguous. CDR3 length: 14 amino acids. The germline gives CDR1 SGHTA, CDR2 FQGNSA. V was pared by 3 bases and J by 4 bases, with 12 bases between. CDR3 loop: CASSFTGFFTEAFF. The CDR3 coding sequence is TGTGCCAGCAGCTTCACTGGGTTTTTCACTGAAGCTTTCTTT.

The rearrangement links TRBV28 to TRBJ1-2; no definite D call. This CDR3 region has 13 residues. Germline-derived CDR1 and CDR2 are MDHEN and SYDVKM. V was pared by 4 bases and J by 4 bases, with 10 bases between. CDR3 region: CASSSQDFYGYTF. The CDR3 nucleotides are TGTGCCAGCAGTTCCCAGGATTTCTATGGCTACACCTTC.

CDR3 loop: CASRRGATGTGELFF. In DNA, the CDR3 is TGTGCCTCCCGAAGGGGGGCGACCGGGACCGGGGAGCTGTTTTTT. The rearrangement joins TRBV3-1 (or the pseudogene TRBV3-2) to TRBJ2-2; D may be TRBD1 or TRBD2 (6 bases each). Trimming stripped 11 bases from V and 5 bases from J, with 21 bases between. This CDR3 has 15 amino acids. In germline, CDR1 is LGHDT, CDR2 YNNKEL (reference sequence).

The V gene is TRBV15, the J gene TRBJ2-2; no reliable D call. This CDR3 has 15 residues. CDR1 and CDR2 (germline): LNHNV, YYDKDF (reference sequence). V was pared by 1 base and J by 6 bases, with 12 bases between. CDR3 sequence reads: CATSRVRQVPGELFF. CDR3 DNA sequence: TGTGCCACCAGCAGAGTTCGGCAGGTACCCGGGGAGCTGTTTTTT.

CDR3 in amino acids: CASSLRGQNTIYF. CDR3 nucleotides: TGTGCCAGCAGCTTACGGGGGCAGAACACCATATATTTT. The chain has TRBV5-4 and TRBJ1-3; tentatively, D is TRBD1 (6 bases). Germline V lookup: CDR1 SGHNT, CDR2 YYREEE (reference sequence). V lost 2 bases to trimming and J lost 7 bases, with 10 bases between them. This CDR3 is built from 13 residues.

The chain has TRBV7-2 and TRBJ2-5, with TRBD1 as a possible D gene (5 bases). The CDR3 is 12 amino acids. Looked up from germline, CDR1 is SGHTA and CDR2 is FQGNSA. Trimming shortened V by 5 bases and J by 9 bases, and 13 bases separated the two germline ends. The CDR3 nucleotides are TGTGCCAGCAGCCCTGGGGCTGGGGCCCAGTACTTC. This sequence encodes CASSPGAGAQYF.

This chain links TRBV12-2 with TRBJ2-7; the table's D call, TRBD1, has no DNA check behind it. TRBV12-2 represents a pseudogene. The CDR3 is 15 amino acids. The CDR3 DNA reads TGTGCAAGTCGCTTAGCGGTGGTCAGGGTGGACGAGCAGTACTTC. As protein: CASRLAVVRVDEQYF.

This clone showed up just once. The CDR3 nucleotides read TGCGCCAGTTCCCTTTCAGGAATCGAGCAGTACTTC. This gives the protein CASSLSGIEQYF. V gene TRBV5-1 combines with J gene TRBJ2-7; D uncertain. The CDR3 totals 12 residues. The V gene lost 8 bases and the J gene lost 6 bases, with 15 bases spanning the gap. Germline V gene sequence: CDR1 SGHRS, CDR2 YFSETQ.

Here the CDR3 DNA reads TGTGCCAGTAGTTCATGGACAGTCTATAGCAATCAGCCCCAGCATTTT. Amino acid sequence: CASSSWTVYSNQPQHF. The chain employs TRBV19 and TRBJ1-5; TRBD1 might be the D (6 bases). The CDR3 length is 16 residues. The germline V gene has CDR1 LNHDA and CDR2 SQIVND (reference sequence). The germline V and J ends were trimmed by 5 bases and 0 bases, with 14 bases remaining between them.

The CDR3 coding sequence is TGCGCCAGCAGCCCAGGGACTGACCCCCCGCAGTCGACCCAGTACTTC. Its translation: CASSPGTDPPQSTQYF. The chain has TRBV5-1 and TRBJ2-5; tentatively, D is TRBD2 (6 bases). The length of the CDR3 is 16 residues. Trimming cost V 4 bases and J 7 bases, with 23 bases left between them. Germline CDR1 SGHRS, CDR2 YFSETQ.

The gene calls are TRBV6-5 and TRBJ2-7; 9 nucleotides line up with TRBD2. The germline V gene encodes CDR1 MNHEY and CDR2 SVGAGI. J was trimmed by 0 bases and V by 5 bases; bases with no gene match: 5. The CDR3 has 15 residues. CDR3 DNA sequence: TGTGCCAGCAGTCCCCGGCGGGGGGGCTCCTACGAGCAGTACTTC. Protein product: CASSPRRGGSYEQYF.

This clone came up a few times. This chain links TRBV30 with TRBJ2-2, with 13 bases fitting TRBD2. V lost 7 bases to trimming and J lost 5 bases; unmatched junction nucleotides: 4. The CDR3 is 14 amino acids. Germline V gene lookup returns CDR1 GTSNPN and CDR2 SVGIG (reference sequence). CDR3 amino acids: CASRTSGGTGELFF. CDR3 in DNA: TGTGCCTCAAGGACTAGCGGGGGTACCGGGGAGCTGTTTTTT.

J is TRBJ1-4 and V is TRBV29-1; D not certain. Trimming stripped 7 bases from V and 5 bases from J, with 5 bases between. The germline V gene encodes CDR1 SQVTM and CDR2 ANQGSEA. This CDR3 spans 10 amino acids. The CDR3 DNA follows: TGCAGCGCCGGGAATGAAAAACTGTTTTTT. It is translated as CSAGNEKLFF.

On this clone: This sample includes further DNA sequences coding for the same CDR3. The J gene is TRBJ1-1, the V gene TRBV9, with no clear D. Germline V gene lookup returns CDR1 SGDLS and CDR2 YYNGEE. Trimming removed 0 bases at V and 3 bases at J, with 9 bases between. The CDR3 loop spans 14 amino acids. This chain's CDR3 is CASSVEVRDTEAFF. As DNA, the CDR3 is TGTGCCAGCAGCGTAGAGGTGAGGGACACTGAAGCTTTCTTT.

The chain links TRBV2 to TRBJ2-2, with D uncertain. Germline loops: CDR1 SNHLY, CDR2 FYNNEI. This CDR3 spans 14 amino acids. Trimming took off 3 bases at V and 1 base at J, with 6 bases between the two ends. CDR3 amino acids: CASSEFRNTGELFF. For the CDR3, the DNA is TGTGCCAGCAGTGAGTTCAGGAACACCGGGGAGCTGTTTTTT.

The count of this clone is one. V and J are TRBV28 and TRBJ1-6, with a tentative D call TRBD1 (5 bases). The V and J ends lost 6 bases and 10 bases respectively, with 19 bases between them. The CDR3 spans 15 residues. Germline V lookup: CDR1 MDHEN, CDR2 SYDVKM. This chain's CDR3 is CASRSMVSGGSPLHF. The CDR3 bases are TGTGCCAGCAGATCCATGGTGTCGGGGGGATCACCCCTCCACTTT.

V gene TRBV5-5 combines with J gene TRBJ2-7, with TRBD2 as a possible D gene (6 bases). The germline V gene has CDR1 SGHKS and CDR2 YYEKEE (reference sequence). CDR3 length: 15 amino acids. The germline V and J ends were trimmed by 2 bases and 3 bases, with 15 bases remaining between them. The CDR3 sequence: CASSFGGSSLYEQYF. The CDR3 nucleotides read TGTGCCAGCAGCTTTGGAGGGAGTTCCCTCTACGAGCAGTACTTC.

This sequence joins TRBV18 and TRBJ2-7; 12 positions match TRBD2. V shed 5 bases and J 4 bases; nucleotides not matched to a gene: 3. In germline, CDR1 is KGHSH, CDR2 LQKENI. This CDR3 contains 14 residues. The CDR3 DNA is TGTGCCAGCTCAGAAGGACTAGCGGGATACGAGCAGTACTTC. Protein product: CASSEGLAGYEQYF.

The chain employs TRBV7-2 and TRBJ1-6; D is possibly TRBD1 (5 bases). Germline CDR1 is SGHTA and CDR2 is FQGNSA. The CDR3 has 13 amino acids. Trimming stripped 3 bases from V and 7 bases from J, with 7 bases between. The CDR3 DNA reads TGTGCCAGCAGCTTGGGGGGAAATTCACCCCTCCACTTT. Its translation is CASSLGGNSPLHF.

The chain's CDR3 is CASRLELGSSYEQYF. The CDR3 DNA reads TGTGCCAGCAGGCTAGAGTTAGGGAGCTCCTACGAGCAGTACTTC. The chain combines TRBV7-2 with TRBJ2-7; a weak D match, TRBD2 (5 bases). V shed 6 bases and J shed 0 bases, with 15 bases lying between them. CDR3 length: 15 residues. Germline CDR1 reads SGHTA; CDR2 reads FQGNSA.

Written as DNA, the CDR3 is TGTGCCAGCGCCCCAGAGGGGCCCCCCTATGGCTACACCTTC. It yields the protein CASAPEGPPYGYTF. The chain links TRBV5-4 to TRBJ1-2; possible D gene TRBD1, 5 bases. CDR3 length: 14 amino acids. Trimming pared 7 bases from V and 4 bases from J, leaving 17 bases between. CDR1 is SGHNT and CDR2 is YYREEE in the germline V gene (reference sequence).

The V call is TRBV28, the J call TRBJ1-6, with D maybe TRBD1 (6 bases). The CDR3 loop spans 15 amino acids. Germline V gene lookup returns CDR1 MDHEN and CDR2 SYDVKM. Trimming took 7 bases from V and 7 from J, leaving 17 bases between them. Written as DNA, the CDR3 is TGTGCCAGCACCCCATCGCGGGACATCAATTCACCCCTCCACTTT. This translates into CASTPSRDINSPLHF. Together with reference TRBV28 and TRBJ1-6, the CDR3 gives the full variable domain: DVKVTQSSRYLVKRTGEKVFLECVQDMDHENMFWYRQDPGLGLRLIYFSYDVKMKEKGDIPEGYSVSREKKERFSLILESASTNQTSMYLCASTPSRDINSPLHFGNGTRLTVT.

The chain uses TRBV6-2 or TRBV6-3 and TRBJ1-1, with unresolved D. CDR1 and CDR2 (germline): MNHEY, SVGEGT. This CDR3 contains 11 residues. V shed 3 bases and J shed 8 bases, with 7 bases lying between them. Here the CDR3 DNA reads TGTGCCAGCAGTTATAAGGCCGAAGCTTTCTTT. Translated: CASSYKAEAFF.

The genes are TRBV4-1 and TRBJ1-2; D might be TRBD1 (5 bases). This CDR3 has 16 amino acids. V lost 4 bases, J lost 3 bases, and 18 bases lay in between. CDR1 MGHRA and CDR2 YSYEKL come from the germline V gene. In nucleotides, the CDR3 is TGCGCCAGCAGCCCTCAACGGGGGGGAAGAGACTATGGCTACACCTTC. As protein: CASSPQRGGRDYGYTF.

The gene calls are TRBV5-1 and TRBJ2-2; TRBD1 matches at 7 bases. This CDR3 has 17 residues. J was trimmed by 3 bases and V by 1 base; bases with no gene match: 9. CDR1 and CDR2 (germline): SGHRS, YFSETQ. CDR3 protein: CASSLTPRTGYTGELFF. Here the CDR3 DNA reads TGCGCCAGCAGCTTGACCCCTCGGACAGGTTACACCGGGGAGCTGTTTTTT. The full variable domain, with the rest looked up from reference TRBV5-1 and TRBJ2-2, is KAGVTQTPRYLIKTRGQQVTLSCSPISGHRSVSWYQQTPGQGLQFLFEYFSETQRNKGNFPGRFSGRQFSNSRSEMNVSTLELGDSALYLCASSLTPRTGYTGELFFGEGSRLTVL.

The gene calls are TRBV4-3 and TRBJ2-7; tentatively, D is TRBD1 (6 bases). Trimming shortened V by 0 bases and J by 7 bases, and 13 bases separated the two germline ends. Germline V lookup: CDR1 LGHNA, CDR2 YSLEER. The CDR3 is 14 amino acids. The chain's CDR3 is CASSQDTGLGEQYF. CDR3 DNA sequence: TGCGCCAGCAGCCAAGATACAGGGCTAGGAGAGCAGTACTTC.

V is TRBV19 and J is TRBJ2-7, with TRBD1 matching 8 bases. CDR3 length: 15 residues. Germline V gene data show CDR1 as LNHDA and CDR2 as SQIVND (reference sequence). The J segment lost 1 base and the V segment lost 3 bases, leaving 5 bases of the junction unmatched. The CDR3 coding sequence is TGTGCCAGTAGTATCAACAGGGGGAGTTCCTACGAGCAGTACTTC. Amino acid sequence: CASSINRGSSYEQYF.

The rearrangement uses TRBV5-1 and TRBJ2-5; TRBD1 agrees at 9 bases. The CDR3 covers 15 residues. Germline V lookup: CDR1 SGHRS, CDR2 YFSETQ. Trimming at V came to 4 bases and at J to 5 bases, leaving 9 bases not matched to a gene. The CDR3 here is CASSTTGGLWETQYF. CDR3 coding DNA: TGCGCCAGCAGCACGACAGGGGGTTTATGGGAGACCCAGTACTTC.